A selection of T cell receptor beta chains follows, all from one sample in a study of molecular identifiers for immune sequencing clone quantification. TCRdb re-called the PCR reads through MiXCR, storing one row per CDR3 protein. The sample yields about 630,000 distinct CDR3 sequences, 25% seen once. Sequenced sample: naive CD8+ T cells from blood, with Jurkat cell RNA spiked in. These receptors all stem from a human donor in good health. Some libraries in this study had Jurkat cell RNA spiked in. Each CDR3 is given with its conserved first and last residue. A D gene is named only where the DNA matches it firmly. Clone size, where shown, is once, few, many, or a class for clones that have expanded.

V gene: TRBV2
clone size: NA
D gene: TRBD2
J gene: TRBJ2-5
CDR3 protein: CASSVPSGGALQETQYF
CDR3 DNA: TGTGCCAGCAGTGTGCCTAGCGGGGGGGCACTCCAAGAGACCCAGTACTTC

V gene: TRBV7-6
clone size: few
D gene: NA
J gene: TRBJ2-1
CDR3 protein: CASSLGGGEHNEQFF
CDR3 DNA: TGTGCCAGCAGCTTAGGGGGCGGAGAACACAATGAGCAGTTCTTC

V gene: TRBV19
clone size: NA
D gene: NA
J gene: TRBJ2-7
CDR3 protein: CASSLRDGTYEQYF
CDR3 DNA: TGTGCCAGTAGTCTCCGGGACGGGACCTACGAGCAGTACTTC

V gene: TRBV19
clone size: few
D gene: NA
J gene: TRBJ2-2
CDR3 protein: CASSIFPGHSGELFF
CDR3 DNA: TGTGCCAGTAGTATATTCCCGGGGCATAGCGGGGAGCTGTTTTTT

V gene: TRBV5-1
clone size: many
D gene: NA
J gene: TRBJ1-3
CDR3 protein: CASSLAEHSGNTIYF
CDR3 DNA: TGCGCCAGCAGCTTGGCCGAACACTCTGGAAACACCATATATTTT

V gene: TRBV7-9
clone size: few
D gene: NA
J gene: TRBJ1-1
CDR3 protein: CASSLSLVMNTEAFF
CDR3 DNA: TGTGCCAGCAGCCTTTCGTTGGTAATGAACACTGAAGCTTTCTTT

V gene: TRBV5-4
clone size: few
D gene: NA
J gene: TRBJ1-1
CDR3 protein: CASSLPGFEAFF
CDR3 DNA: TGTGCCAGCAGCTTGCCAGGGTTTGAAGCTTTCTTT

V gene: TRBV5-6
clone size: NA
D gene: TRBD1
J gene: TRBJ2-7
CDR3 protein: CASSLVRDRNLDEQYF
CDR3 DNA: TGTGCCAGCAGCTTGGTCCGGGACAGAAATCTTGACGAGCAGTACTTC

V gene: TRBV2
clone size: many
D gene: NA
J gene: TRBJ2-5
CDR3 protein: CASSDRRETQYF
CDR3 DNA: TGTGCCAGCAGTGATCGCAGAGAGACCCAGTACTTC

V gene: TRBV4-3
clone size: NA
D gene: NA
J gene: TRBJ2-2
CDR3 protein: CASRQDAQNTGELFF
CDR3 DNA: TGCGCCAGCAGACAAGATGCTCAAAACACCGGGGAGCTGTTTTTT

V gene: TRBV7-6
clone size: few
D gene: NA
J gene: TRBJ2-7
CDR3 protein: CASSLVGGREGYEQYF
CDR3 DNA: TGTGCCAGCAGCTTAGTAGGTGGGCGGGAAGGCTACGAGCAGTACTTC

V gene: TRBV6-2/TRBV6-3
clone size: many
D gene: NA
J gene: TRBJ2-3
CDR3 protein: CASSYVVATGDTQYF
CDR3 DNA: TGTGCCAGCAGTTACGTCGTAGCCACGGGGGATACGCAGTATTTT

V gene: TRBV19
clone size: NA
D gene: TRBD2
J gene: TRBJ2-3
CDR3 protein: CASKTSSPDTQYF
CDR3 DNA: TGTGCCAGTAAGACTAGCTCCCCAGATACGCAGTATTTT

V gene: TRBV7-9
clone size: NA
D gene: NA
J gene: TRBJ2-5
CDR3 protein: CASSSSGAESGYPYETQYF
CDR3 DNA: TGTGCCAGCAGCTCCTCGGGGGCAGAAAGCGGGTATCCTTACGAGACCCAGTACTTC

V gene: TRBV19
clone size: NA
D gene: NA
J gene: TRBJ1-1
CDR3 protein: CASSMMVMNTEAFF
CDR3 DNA: TGTGCCAGTAGTATGATGGTGATGAACACTGAAGCTTTCTTT

V gene: TRBV30
clone size: many
D gene: NA
J gene: TRBJ2-3
CDR3 protein: CAWSSFAATDTQYF
CDR3 DNA: TGTGCCTGGAGCTCTTTTGCGGCCACAGATACGCAGTATTTT

V gene: TRBV20-1
clone size: few
D gene: NA
J gene: TRBJ2-7
CDR3 protein: CSARGRYEQYF
CDR3 DNA: TGCAGTGCTAGAGGTCGGTACGAGCAGTACTTC

V gene: TRBV27
clone size: NA
D gene: NA
J gene: TRBJ2-7
CDR3 protein: CASSTLKQTFYEQYF
CDR3 DNA: TGTGCCAGCAGTACCTTGAAACAGACCTTTTACGAGCAGTACTTC

V gene: TRBV12-3/TRBV12-4
clone size: many
D gene: TRBD1
J gene: TRBJ1-1
CDR3 protein: CASSWIRDRGRATEAFF
CDR3 DNA: TGTGCCAGCAGTTGGATCCGGGACAGGGGGCGTGCCACTGAAGCTTTCTTT

V gene: TRBV7-2
clone size: many
D gene: NA
J gene: TRBJ2-7
CDR3 protein: CASSSGEVVEQYF
CDR3 DNA: TGTGCCAGCAGCTCCGGAGAAGTGGTAGAGCAGTACTTC

V gene: TRBV5-6
clone size: many
D gene: NA
J gene: TRBJ1-2
CDR3 protein: CASSSPGAPNYGYTF
CDR3 DNA: TGTGCCAGCAGCTCACCCGGGGCCCCTAACTATGGCTACACCTTC

V gene: TRBV11-3
clone size: many
D gene: NA
J gene: TRBJ2-3
CDR3 protein: CASSRGTTDTQYF
CDR3 DNA: TGTGCCAGCAGCAGGGGTACCACAGATACGCAGTATTTT

V gene: TRBV4-3
clone size: NA
D gene: TRBD1
J gene: TRBJ2-1
CDR3 protein: CASSPAVGTGVNEQFF
CDR3 DNA: TGCGCCAGCAGCCCTGCTGTAGGGACAGGGGTGAATGAGCAGTTCTTC

V gene: TRBV9
clone size: few
D gene: NA
J gene: TRBJ1-5
CDR3 protein: CASSAGGTANQPQHF
CDR3 DNA: TGTGCCAGCAGCGCCGGGGGGACGGCAAATCAGCCCCAGCATTTT

V gene: TRBV6-5
clone size: few
D gene: NA
J gene: TRBJ2-1
CDR3 protein: CASSFGSEQFF
CDR3 DNA: TGTGCCAGCAGTTTTGGGAGTGAGCAGTTCTTC

V gene: TRBV28
clone size: many
D gene: NA
J gene: TRBJ2-3
CDR3 protein: CASRDFTSTDTQYF
CDR3 DNA: TGTGCCAGCAGGGACTTTACTAGCACAGATACGCAGTATTTT

V gene: TRBV20-1
clone size: few
D gene: NA
J gene: TRBJ1-5
CDR3 protein: CSARRFTGNQPQHF
CDR3 DNA: TGCAGTGCCCGCCGATTTACGGGCAATCAGCCCCAGCATTTT